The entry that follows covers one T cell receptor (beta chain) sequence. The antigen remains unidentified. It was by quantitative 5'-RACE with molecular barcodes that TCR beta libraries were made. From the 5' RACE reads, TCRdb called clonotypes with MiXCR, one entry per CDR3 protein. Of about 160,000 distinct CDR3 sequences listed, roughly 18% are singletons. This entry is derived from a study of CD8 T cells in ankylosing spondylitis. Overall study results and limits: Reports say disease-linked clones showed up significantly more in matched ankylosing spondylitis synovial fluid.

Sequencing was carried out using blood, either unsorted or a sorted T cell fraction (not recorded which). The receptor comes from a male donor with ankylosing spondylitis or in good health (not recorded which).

The CDR3 DNA is TGTGCCAGCAGTCCCCTCGCGGGTTTGACGGATACGCAGTATTTT. Amino acid sequence: CASSPLAGLTDTQYF. The chain has TRBV28 and TRBJ2-3; a possible D gene is TRBD2 (5 bases). Germline lookup yields CDR1 MDHEN and CDR2 SYDVKM. The CDR3 consists of 15 residues. V gave up 5 bases and J gave up 6 bases, with 18 bases separating them.